Shown below are 18 T cell receptor beta chains from a single sample sequenced in a study of cytomegalovirus exposure and HLA in healthy donors. PCR amplification relied on 60 Vbeta primers (plus 13 Jbeta primers). Profiling relied on immunoSEQ multiplex PCR, and the TCRdb table lists in-frame clones only, not all of them. The table has around 160,000 clones, approximately 82% seen once. The sequencing sample was made of PBMCs. Receptors were obtained from a woman between 40 and 55 years old in good health and CMV-seropositive.

The chain links TRBV7-9 to TRBJ2-1; 10 bases map to TRBD2. The ends lost 5 bases at V and 5 bases at J; junction bases unmatched: 9. The CDR3 has 16 residues. The germline gives CDR1 SEHNR, CDR2 FQNEAQ (reference sequence). CDR3 sequence: CASSPQGLAGDNEQFF. The CDR3 coding sequence is TGTGCCAGCAGCCCTCAGGGTCTAGCGGGAGACAATGAGCAGTTCTTC.

This chain connects TRBV28 to TRBJ2-1; 12 bases align to TRBD2. The CDR3 spans 16 residues. J was trimmed by 9 bases and V by 6 bases; bases with no gene match: 12. Germline V gene lookup returns CDR1 MDHEN and CDR2 SYDVKM. The CDR3 loop is CASSTPSGRVYGEQFF. The CDR3 region has the DNA TGTGCCAGCAGCACCCCTAGCGGGAGGGTGTACGGTGAGCAGTTCTTC.

The rearrangement joins TRBV5-1 to TRBJ2-5; D unresolved. The CDR3 covers 12 residues. The germline V and J ends were trimmed by 1 base and 5 bases, with 6 bases remaining between them. Per the germline V gene, CDR1 is SGHRS and CDR2 is YFSETQ. Here the CDR3 reads CASSLYLETQYF. In DNA, the CDR3 is TGCGCCAGCAGCTTGTACTTGGAGACCCAGTACTTC.

The chain uses TRBV29-1 and TRBJ1-1, with 7 bases identical to TRBD1. Germline loops: CDR1 SQVTM, CDR2 ANQGSEA. Unmatched junction bases numbered 16, after V lost 3 bases and J lost 3 bases. The CDR3 is 17 amino acids. The CDR3 loop reads CSVDRGGQSFLYTEAFF. CDR3 DNA: TGCAGCGTTGATCGTGGGGGACAGAGTTTTCTATACACTGAAGCTTTCTTT.

This clone was picked up one time. V gene TRBV2 combines with J gene TRBJ2-5, with 7 positions matching TRBD1. The CDR3 covers 13 residues. Germline lookup yields CDR1 SNHLY and CDR2 FYNNEI. With V trimmed by 10 bases and J by 5 bases, 10 bases remained unmatched. The CDR3 spells CAINFRQGETQYF. In DNA, the CDR3 is TGTGCCATCAATTTTCGACAGGGCGAGACCCAGTACTTC.

The chain has TRBV30 and TRBJ2-7, with 9 bases identical to TRBD1. CDR1 and CDR2 from the germline V gene are GTSNPN and SVGIG (reference sequence). CDR3 length: 15 residues. V shed 4 bases, J shed 2 bases, and the junction held 9 bases outside the gene matches. Here the CDR3 DNA reads TGTGCCTGGATCCCTCAGGGACAGGGAACCTACGAGCAGTACTTC. It encodes CAWIPQGQGTYEQYF.

The J gene is TRBJ2-1, the V gene TRBV7-2; no clear D gene. With 1 base removed from V and 6 bases from J, the gap between germline ends came to 10 bases. This CDR3 region has 14 residues. Germline V gene sequence: CDR1 SGHTA, CDR2 FQGNSA. The CDR3 bases are TGTGCCAGCAGCTTAGACTTCACCGGCAATGAGCAGTTCTTC. Protein: CASSLDFTGNEQFF.

The chain is built from TRBV28 and TRBJ1-4, with 7 bases that match TRBD1. The CDR3 is 15 amino acids. CDR1 is MDHEN, CDR2 SYDVKM, per germline. J gave up 7 bases and V 7 bases, and 12 bases lay outside the gene matches. CDR3 coding DNA: TGTGCCAGCATCAGTGCCACGGGACAGCCTGAAAAACTGTTTTTT. Translation: CASISATGQPEKLFF.

As for this clone: The sample has other DNA sequences that encode this CDR3 too. This chain joins TRBV4-3 and TRBJ2-1; 9 bases agree with TRBD1. V trimming: 3 bases; J trimming: 3 bases; junction bases outside the gene matches: 6. The CDR3 has 16 residues. The germline CDR1 and CDR2 sequences are LGHNA and YSLEER. CDR3 DNA: TGCGCCAGCAGCCAGGCCGGGACAGGGAGCTACAATGAGCAGTTCTTC. Amino acids: CASSQAGTGSYNEQFF.

The chain has TRBV7-9 and TRBJ2-5, with 10 positions matching TRBD2. This CDR3 has 18 residues. The V segment lost 3 bases and the J segment 2 bases; nucleotides outside the gene matches: 12. The germline CDR1 and CDR2 sequences are SEHNR and FQNEAQ (reference sequence). The CDR3 here is CASSFPQTSGLDQETQYF. DNA of the CDR3: TGTGCCAGCAGCTTCCCCCAGACTAGCGGGTTAGATCAAGAGACCCAGTACTTC.

The rearrangement uses TRBV6-1 and TRBJ2-7; no definite D call. Germline V CDR1 and CDR2: MNHNS, SASEGT. The CDR3 totals 13 residues. Between the trimmed V and J ends, which lost 2 bases and 0 bases, there was a span of 5 bases. CDR3 sequence (DNA): TGTGCCAGCAGTGAACAGGACTCCTACGAGCAGTACTTC. Amino acid sequence: CASSEQDSYEQYF.

V is TRBV19 and J is TRBJ1-5; D is unclear. CDR3 length equals 15 residues. Trimming took 6 bases from V and 11 from J, leaving 23 bases between them. Germline CDR1 is LNHDA and CDR2 is SQIVND (reference sequence). CDR3 sequence (DNA): TGTGCCAGTAGCGCGACCCCGGACTACCCGATGTCCCAGCATTTT. This gives the protein CASSATPDYPMSQHF.

This chain uses TRBV5-1 with TRBJ2-3, with TRBD1 matching 12 bases. The germline CDR1 and CDR2 sequences are SGHRS and YFSETQ. V was clipped by 1 base and J by 4 bases; unmatched bases: 4. This CDR3 is 16 amino acids long. This CDR3 is CASSLFGTGGADTQYF. In nucleotides, the CDR3 is TGCGCCAGCAGCTTGTTTGGGACAGGGGGCGCAGATACGCAGTATTTT.

The V gene is TRBV2, the J gene TRBJ2-1, with D unclear. There are 14 residues in the CDR3. Trimming shortened V by 3 bases and J by 6 bases, and 12 bases separated the two germline ends. Germline V gene lookup returns CDR1 SNHLY and CDR2 FYNNEI. The CDR3 sequence is CASSDRSSSNEQFF. The CDR3 DNA follows: TGTGCCAGCAGTGATAGGAGTAGCAGCAATGAGCAGTTCTTC.

The chain is built from TRBV28 and TRBJ1-1; the match to TRBD1 covers 11 bases. Germline CDR1 reads MDHEN; CDR2 reads SYDVKM. This CDR3 comprises 14 residues. Trimming cost V 6 bases and J 6 bases; bases outside gene matches: 6. For the CDR3, the DNA is TGTGCCAGCAGCATACCGGGACAGGGGGCTGAAGCTTTCTTT. This sequence encodes CASSIPGQGAEAFF.

This rearrangement joins TRBV4-2 to TRBJ2-2; 8 positions match TRBD1. The CDR3 totals 15 residues. V shed 5 bases, J shed 3 bases, and the junction held 5 bases outside the gene matches. From germline, CDR1 is LGHNA and CDR2 YNFKEQ. The CDR3 region has the DNA TGTGCCAGCAGCTCGGACAGGGAGCACACCGGGGAGCTGTTTTTT. Translated, it gives CASSSDREHTGELFF.

The rearrangement joins TRBV19 to TRBJ2-7; 9 bases align to TRBD1. Germline CDR1 LNHDA, CDR2 SQIVND (reference sequence). This CDR3 contains 14 residues. V dropped 7 bases and J dropped 0; count of bases not matched to a gene: 4. CDR3 DNA: TGTGCCAGTAACCCGGGACAGGGCTCCTACGAGCAGTACTTC. Residues: CASNPGQGSYEQYF.

The V call is TRBV7-8, the J call TRBJ1-1; the match to TRBD1 covers 9 bases. V was clipped by 4 bases and J by 1 base; unmatched bases: 1. The CDR3 has 14 residues. Germline lookup yields CDR1 SGHVS and CDR2 FQNEAQ. Here the CDR3 DNA reads TGTGCCAGCAGCTCGGACAGGGGGAACACTGAAGCTTTCTTT. Its protein product is CASSSDRGNTEAFF.